The clone carrying this T cell receptor (beta chain) showed up many times. Its antigen is as yet unknown. Time point indicated: healthy volunteer bleed at 2 weeks. Unfractionated whole blood served as the source for total RNA extraction. TCRdb itself ran the RACE reads through MiXCR, one entry per CDR3 protein. The sample shows tens of thousands of distinct CDR3 sequences, roughly 4% of them seen only once. This specimen comes from a study of human T cells and chemical hapten exposure. Findings and limits, study-wide: Counts of TCRs above 1 in 1000 frequency stayed unchanged with DPC sensitization.

Germline values: CDR1 SEHNR, CDR2 FQNEAQ (reference sequence). J was trimmed by 2 bases and V by 5 bases; bases with no gene match: 9. CDR3 length: 16 amino acids. The sequencing input was whole blood. The chain combines TRBV7-9 with TRBJ1-1; TRBD1 matches 9 bases. The sequence was obtained from a female donor in good health. Some clones in this sample may be carry-over from other donors' samples. As DNA, the CDR3 is TGTGCCAGCAGCCAGGGACAGGGACGAGGAAACACTGAAGCTTTCTTT. Protein product: CASSQGQGRGNTEAFF.